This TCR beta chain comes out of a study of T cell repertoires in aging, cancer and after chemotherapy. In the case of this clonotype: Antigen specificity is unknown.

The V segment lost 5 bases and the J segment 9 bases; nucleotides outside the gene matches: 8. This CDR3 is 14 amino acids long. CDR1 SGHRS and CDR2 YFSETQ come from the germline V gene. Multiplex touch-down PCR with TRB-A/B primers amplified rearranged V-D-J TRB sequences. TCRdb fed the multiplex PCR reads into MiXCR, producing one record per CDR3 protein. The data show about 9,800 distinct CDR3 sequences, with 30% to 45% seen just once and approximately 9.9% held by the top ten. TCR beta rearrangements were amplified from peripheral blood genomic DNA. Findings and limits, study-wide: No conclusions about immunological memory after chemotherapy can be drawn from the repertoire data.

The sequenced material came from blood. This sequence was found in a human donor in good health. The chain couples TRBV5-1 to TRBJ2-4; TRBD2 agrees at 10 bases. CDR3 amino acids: CASRDGTSALIQYF. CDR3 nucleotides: TGCGCCAGCAGGGATGGGACTAGCGCCCTCATTCAGTACTTC.